This is a list of T cell receptor beta chains from one sample in a study of blood T cells in healthy people across ages. TCRdb reprocessed the 5' RACE reads with MiXCR, giving one entry per CDR3 protein. The sample records around 1,800,000 distinct CDR3 sequences, 30% to 40% being singletons. Sequencing input: blood. These TCRs come from a human donor in good health. Each CDR3 is given with its conserved first and last residue. D genes are given only for firm matches. A row's size may be missing; if present it is once, few, many or a size class.

v_gene: TRBV15
d_gene: TRBD1
abundance: .
j_gene: TRBJ2-3
CDR3nt: TGTGCCACCAGCAGAGTTATGGGAGGACAGGGGGGCACAGATACGCAGTATTTT
CDR3aa: CATSRVMGGQGGTDTQYF

v_gene: TRBV4-2
d_gene: .
abundance: few
j_gene: TRBJ2-1
CDR3nt: TGTGCCAGCAGCCAAGGGGGGCGGTTCTACAATGAGCAGTTCTTC
CDR3aa: CASSQGGRFYNEQFF

v_gene: TRBV6-6
d_gene: .
abundance: .
j_gene: TRBJ2-7
CDR3nt: TGTGCCAGCAGTTACTATGGTGCTGTCTCCTACGAGCAGTACTTC
CDR3aa: CASSYYGAVSYEQYF

v_gene: TRBV12-5
d_gene: .
abundance: few
j_gene: TRBJ2-7
CDR3nt: TGTGCTAGTGGTTTTAGCTCCTACGAGCAGTACTTC
CDR3aa: CASGFSSYEQYF

v_gene: TRBV15
d_gene: .
abundance: few
j_gene: TRBJ1-4
CDR3nt: TGTGCCACCAGCCCGGGACAAATTAATGAAAAACTGTTTTTT
CDR3aa: CATSPGQINEKLFF

v_gene: TRBV19
d_gene: .
abundance: .
j_gene: TRBJ2-1
CDR3nt: TGTGCCAGCTGCTCCGGAGGGAACAATGAGCAGTTCTTC
CDR3aa: CASCSGGNNEQFF

v_gene: TRBV6-5
d_gene: TRBD2
abundance: few
j_gene: TRBJ2-5
CDR3nt: TGTGCCAGCAGCCGTTTCCGGACTAGTCCACAAGAGACCCAGTACTTC
CDR3aa: CASSRFRTSPQETQYF

v_gene: TRBV13
d_gene: .
abundance: few
j_gene: TRBJ1-2
CDR3nt: TGTGCCAGCTGGGGGTCCGGTTGGGAAGCTAACTATGGCTACACCTTC
CDR3aa: CASWGSGWEANYGYTF

v_gene: TRBV12-3/TRBV12-4
d_gene: .
abundance: .
j_gene: TRBJ2-2
CDR3nt: TGTGCCAGCAGTTTAAGCCTTAAGAACACCGGGGAGCTGTTTTTT
CDR3aa: CASSLSLKNTGELFF

v_gene: TRBV14
d_gene: TRBD1
abundance: few
j_gene: TRBJ2-7
CDR3nt: TGTGCCAGCAGCCGAACCGGGACAGGGTTTCGCGAGCAGTACTTC
CDR3aa: CASSRTGTGFREQYF

v_gene: TRBV4-3
d_gene: .
abundance: .
j_gene: TRBJ2-7
CDR3nt: TGCGCCAGCAGCCGAGAGGAAGGGGGAACCTACGAGCAGTACTTC
CDR3aa: CASSREEGGTYEQYF

v_gene: TRBV5-1
d_gene: .
abundance: .
j_gene: TRBJ2-3
CDR3nt: TGCGCCAGCAAGGGCCCGTCCACAGATACGCAGTATTTT
CDR3aa: CASKGPSTDTQYF

v_gene: TRBV6-2/TRBV6-3
d_gene: .
abundance: few
j_gene: TRBJ2-1
CDR3nt: TGTGCCAGCAGTAACCGGGACGGAGCTCAGTTCTTC
CDR3aa: CASSNRDGAQFF

v_gene: TRBV7-2
d_gene: .
abundance: few
j_gene: TRBJ2-1
CDR3nt: TGTGCCAGCAGCCCGAGTTTTGCCAATGAGCAGTTCTTC
CDR3aa: CASSPSFANEQFF

v_gene: TRBV30
d_gene: .
abundance: few
j_gene: TRBJ1-6
CDR3nt: TGTGCCTGGAACACGGGGGGCGGCAGTAATTCACCCCTCCACTTT
CDR3aa: CAWNTGGGSNSPLHF

v_gene: TRBV30
d_gene: .
abundance: .
j_gene: TRBJ1-2
CDR3nt: TGTGCCTGGGAGGGGACCGACGGGACTTATGGCTACACCTTC
CDR3aa: CAWEGTDGTYGYTF

v_gene: TRBV6-6
d_gene: .
abundance: .
j_gene: TRBJ2-3
CDR3nt: TGTGCCAGCAGTTACGTTGTAGGGGCGAGGTCAGATACGCAGTATTTT
CDR3aa: CASSYVVGARSDTQYF

v_gene: TRBV4-3
d_gene: .
abundance: few
j_gene: TRBJ1-2
CDR3nt: TGCGCCAGCAGCCAAGACGCCCTTGGGGGGGCTCGCGGCTACACCTTC
CDR3aa: CASSQDALGGARGYTF

v_gene: TRBV9
d_gene: .
abundance: few
j_gene: TRBJ2-2
CDR3nt: TGTGCCAGCAGCGGGGGAGTTACCGGGGAGCTGTTTTTT
CDR3aa: CASSGGVTGELFF

v_gene: TRBV4-3
d_gene: .
abundance: many
j_gene: TRBJ2-6
CDR3nt: TGCGCCAGCAGCCCTGAGAACTCTGGGGCCAACGTCCTGACTTTC
CDR3aa: CASSPENSGANVLTF

v_gene: TRBV5-1
d_gene: TRBD1
abundance: .
j_gene: TRBJ2-7
CDR3nt: TGCGCCAGCAGCTTGGACGGACAGGGCTCCTACGAGCAGTACTTC
CDR3aa: CASSLDGQGSYEQYF

v_gene: TRBV7-2
d_gene: TRBD2
abundance: .
j_gene: TRBJ2-2
CDR3nt: TGTGCCAGCAGCTTAAGGCTAGCGGTAAACACCGGGGAGCTGTTTTTT
CDR3aa: CASSLRLAVNTGELFF

v_gene: TRBV20-1
d_gene: .
abundance: many
j_gene: TRBJ2-3
CDR3nt: TGCAGTGCTACGGGGAGCACAGATACGCAGTATTTT
CDR3aa: CSATGSTDTQYF

v_gene: TRBV28
d_gene: .
abundance: .
j_gene: TRBJ1-5
CDR3nt: TGTGCCAGCAGTTTATCAGGGAGCCATCAGCCCCAGCATTTT
CDR3aa: CASSLSGSHQPQHF

v_gene: TRBV2
d_gene: TRBD1
abundance: .
j_gene: TRBJ2-6
CDR3nt: TGTGCCAGCAGAGGGACAGGAAAAACTACTGGGGCCAACGTCCTGACTTTC
CDR3aa: CASRGTGKTTGANVLTF

v_gene: TRBV28
d_gene: TRBD2
abundance: .
j_gene: TRBJ2-7
CDR3nt: TGTGCCAGCAGACACGGACTAGCGGGGAGCTACGAGCAGTACTTC
CDR3aa: CASRHGLAGSYEQYF

v_gene: TRBV6-5
d_gene: TRBD2
abundance: .
j_gene: TRBJ2-5
CDR3nt: TGTGCCAGCAGTTCTAAGGTGGTGGTAGGGACTAGCAGGGCCCAAGAGACCCAGTACTTC
CDR3aa: CASSSKVVVGTSRAQETQYF

v_gene: TRBV5-1
d_gene: TRBD1
abundance: .
j_gene: TRBJ2-7
CDR3nt: TGCGCCAGCAGCGTGAATGACAGGGGCCCCTACGAGCAGTACTTC
CDR3aa: CASSVNDRGPYEQYF

v_gene: TRBV6-2/TRBV6-3
d_gene: .
abundance: .
j_gene: TRBJ2-7
CDR3nt: TGTGCCAGCAGTTACGACCCCAGGAGGGAGTACGAGCAGTACTTC
CDR3aa: CASSYDPRREYEQYF

v_gene: TRBV7-9
d_gene: TRBD1
abundance: .
j_gene: TRBJ1-1
CDR3nt: TGTGCCAGCAGCTCCACAGGGGGGGTGAACACTGAAGCTTTCTTT
CDR3aa: CASSSTGGVNTEAFF

v_gene: TRBV10-3
d_gene: .
abundance: .
j_gene: TRBJ2-5
CDR3nt: TGTGCCATCAGTGCAATAGAGGGTTTAGAAGAGACCCAGTACTTC
CDR3aa: CAISAIEGLEETQYF

v_gene: TRBV20-1
d_gene: TRBD1
abundance: .
j_gene: TRBJ1-2
CDR3nt: TGCAGTGCTAAGGGACAGGGCGACACCTTC
CDR3aa: CSAKGQGDTF

v_gene: TRBV4-1
d_gene: .
abundance: few
j_gene: TRBJ1-2
CDR3nt: TGCGCCAGCAGCCAACTTTGGCGGAACTATGGCTACACCTTC
CDR3aa: CASSQLWRNYGYTF

v_gene: TRBV15
d_gene: .
abundance: few
j_gene: TRBJ1-5
CDR3nt: TGTGCCACCAGCAGGATGATCGGCAATCAGCCCCAGCATTTT
CDR3aa: CATSRMIGNQPQHF

v_gene: TRBV5-1
d_gene: TRBD2
abundance: .
j_gene: TRBJ2-1
CDR3nt: TGCGCCAGCAGCTTTGCTAGCGGAGACAATGAGCTGTTCTTC
CDR3aa: CASSFASGDNELFF

v_gene: TRBV2
d_gene: .
abundance: few
j_gene: TRBJ2-5
CDR3nt: TGTGCCAGCAGTGAAGTTAGAAGAGAGACCCAGTACTTC
CDR3aa: CASSEVRRETQYF

v_gene: TRBV10-3
d_gene: .
abundance: few
j_gene: TRBJ2-1
CDR3nt: TGTGCCACCGGTGACAGAGTTTACAATGAGCAGTTCTTC
CDR3aa: CATGDRVYNEQFF

v_gene: TRBV5-4
d_gene: TRBD1
abundance: few
j_gene: TRBJ2-7
CDR3nt: TGTGCCAGCAGCTTTTTCCGGACAGGCAGCTCCTACGAGCAGTACTTC
CDR3aa: CASSFFRTGSSYEQYF

v_gene: TRBV20-1
d_gene: TRBD2
abundance: .
j_gene: TRBJ2-7
CDR3nt: TGCAGTGCTAGAGATCTTGGACTAGCGGGTTTGAATGACGAGCAGTACTTC
CDR3aa: CSARDLGLAGLNDEQYF

v_gene: TRBV29-1
d_gene: TRBD2
abundance: many
j_gene: TRBJ2-1
CDR3nt: TGCAGCGTCAGGACTAGCGGGGGCAATGAGCAGTTCTTC
CDR3aa: CSVRTSGGNEQFF

v_gene: TRBV20-1
d_gene: TRBD1
abundance: .
j_gene: TRBJ2-5
CDR3nt: TGCAGTGCTAGCCAGGGACAGGGGATAGGTCTGCGCCGGGAGCAGTACTTC
CDR3aa: CSASQGQGIGLRREQYF

v_gene: TRBV7-2
d_gene: TRBD1
abundance: .
j_gene: TRBJ2-5
CDR3nt: TGTGCCAGCAGCCTCTGGGGACAGGGACGGGAGACCCAGTACTTC
CDR3aa: CASSLWGQGRETQYF

v_gene: TRBV7-2
d_gene: .
abundance: .
j_gene: TRBJ1-2
CDR3nt: TGTGCCAGCAGCCCGGATCCACTTAACTATGGCTACACCTTC
CDR3aa: CASSPDPLNYGYTF

v_gene: TRBV6-2/TRBV6-3
d_gene: .
abundance: few
j_gene: TRBJ1-2
CDR3nt: TGTGCCAGCAGTTACGTGGCGGGCTATGGCTACACCTTC
CDR3aa: CASSYVAGYGYTF

v_gene: TRBV6-5
d_gene: TRBD1
abundance: few
j_gene: TRBJ2-2
CDR3nt: TGTGCCAGCAGCATACAGGGGCGCACCGGGGAGCTGTTTTTT
CDR3aa: CASSIQGRTGELFF

v_gene: TRBV11-2
d_gene: .
abundance: few
j_gene: TRBJ2-7
CDR3nt: TGTGCCAGCAGCTTAGATGCATTCTTAAGGGAGCAGTACTTC
CDR3aa: CASSLDAFLREQYF

v_gene: TRBV24-1
d_gene: .
abundance: .
j_gene: TRBJ1-5
CDR3nt: TGTGCCACCAGTGATTTTAAAGGGAGATCCGGCCCGCAGCCCCAGCATTTT
CDR3aa: CATSDFKGRSGPQPQHF

v_gene: TRBV7-9
d_gene: .
abundance: .
j_gene: TRBJ2-5
CDR3nt: TGTGCCAGCAGCTTATCTCTGAACCAAGAGACCCAGTACTTC
CDR3aa: CASSLSLNQETQYF